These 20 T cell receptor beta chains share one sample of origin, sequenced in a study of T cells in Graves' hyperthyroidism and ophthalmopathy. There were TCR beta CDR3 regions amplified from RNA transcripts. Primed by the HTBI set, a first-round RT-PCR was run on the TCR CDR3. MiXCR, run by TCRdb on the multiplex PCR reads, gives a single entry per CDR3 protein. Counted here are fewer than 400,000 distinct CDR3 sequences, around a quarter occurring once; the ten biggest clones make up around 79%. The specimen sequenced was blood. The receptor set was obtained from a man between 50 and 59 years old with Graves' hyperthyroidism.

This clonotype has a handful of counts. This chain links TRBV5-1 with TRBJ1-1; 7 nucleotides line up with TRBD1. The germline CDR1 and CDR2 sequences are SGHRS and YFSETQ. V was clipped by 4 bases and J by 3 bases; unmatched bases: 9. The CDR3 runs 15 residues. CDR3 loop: CASSGQTGEDTEAFF. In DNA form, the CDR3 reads TGCGCCAGCAGCGGCCAAACAGGGGAGGACACTGAAGCTTTCTTT.

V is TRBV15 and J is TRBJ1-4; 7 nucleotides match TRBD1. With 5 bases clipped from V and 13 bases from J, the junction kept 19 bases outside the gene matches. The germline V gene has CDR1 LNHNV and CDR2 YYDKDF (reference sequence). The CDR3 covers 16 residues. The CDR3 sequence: CATSDTPDRTTVTLFF. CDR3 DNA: TGTGCCACCAGCGATACCCCGGACAGGACCACTGTAACACTGTTTTTT.

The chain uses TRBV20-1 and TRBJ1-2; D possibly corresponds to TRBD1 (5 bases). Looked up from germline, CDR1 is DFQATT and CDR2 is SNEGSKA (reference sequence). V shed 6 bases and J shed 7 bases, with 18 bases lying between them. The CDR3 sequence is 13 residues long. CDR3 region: CSASREVGTGYTF. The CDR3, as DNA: TGCAGTGCGAGCCGGGAAGTAGGGACTGGCTACACCTTC.

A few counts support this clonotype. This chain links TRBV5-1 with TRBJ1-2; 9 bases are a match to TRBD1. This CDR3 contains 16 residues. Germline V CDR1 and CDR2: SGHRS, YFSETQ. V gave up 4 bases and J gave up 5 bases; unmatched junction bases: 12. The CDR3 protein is CASSPGTGPLTYGYTF. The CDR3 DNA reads TGCGCCAGCAGCCCCGGGACAGGGCCATTGACTTATGGCTACACCTTC.

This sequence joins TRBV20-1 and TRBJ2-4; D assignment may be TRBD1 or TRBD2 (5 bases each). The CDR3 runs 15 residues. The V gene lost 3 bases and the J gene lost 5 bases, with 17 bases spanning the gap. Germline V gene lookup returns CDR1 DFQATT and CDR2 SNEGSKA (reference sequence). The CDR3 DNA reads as TGCAGTGCTAGTTTCCGGGGCAGTAGGGAAAACATTCAGTACTTC. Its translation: CSASFRGSRENIQYF.

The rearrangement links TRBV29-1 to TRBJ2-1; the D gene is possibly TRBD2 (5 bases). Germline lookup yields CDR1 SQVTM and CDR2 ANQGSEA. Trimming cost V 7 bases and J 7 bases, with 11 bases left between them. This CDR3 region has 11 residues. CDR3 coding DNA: TGCAGCGCCGGGAAGTTAAATGAGCAGTTCTTC. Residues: CSAGKLNEQFF.

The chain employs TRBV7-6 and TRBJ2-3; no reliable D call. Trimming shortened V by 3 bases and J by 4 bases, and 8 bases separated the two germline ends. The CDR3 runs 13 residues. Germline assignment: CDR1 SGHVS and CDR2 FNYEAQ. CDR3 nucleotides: TGTGCCAGCAGCTTTCAAAGCGCAGATACGCAGTATTTT. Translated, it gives CASSFQSADTQYF.

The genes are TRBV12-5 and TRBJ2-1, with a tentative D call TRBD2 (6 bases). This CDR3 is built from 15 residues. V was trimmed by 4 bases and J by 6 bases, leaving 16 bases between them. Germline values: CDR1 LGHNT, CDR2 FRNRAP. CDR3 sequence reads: CASGSSGSYLNEQFF. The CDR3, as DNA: TGTGCTAGTGGTTCAAGCGGGTCTTACCTCAATGAGCAGTTCTTC. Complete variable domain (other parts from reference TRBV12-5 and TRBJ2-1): DARVTQTPRHKVTEMGQEVTMRCQPILGHNTVFWYRQTMMQGLELLAYFRNRAPLDDSGMPKDRFSAEMPDATLATLKIQPSEPRDSAVYFCASGSSGSYLNEQFFGPGTRLTVL.

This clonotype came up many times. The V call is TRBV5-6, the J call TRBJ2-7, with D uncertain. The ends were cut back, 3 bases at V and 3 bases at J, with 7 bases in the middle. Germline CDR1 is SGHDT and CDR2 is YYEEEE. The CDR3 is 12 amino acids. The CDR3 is CASSYGNYEQYF. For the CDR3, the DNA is TGTGCCAGCAGCTACGGAAACTACGAGCAGTACTTC.

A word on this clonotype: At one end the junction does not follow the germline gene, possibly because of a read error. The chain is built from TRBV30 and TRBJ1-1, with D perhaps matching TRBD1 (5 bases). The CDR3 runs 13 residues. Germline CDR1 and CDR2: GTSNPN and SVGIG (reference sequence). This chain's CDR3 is CAWSAGKNIEAFF. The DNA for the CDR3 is TGTGCCTGGAGTGCAGGGAAGAACATTGAAGCTTTCTTT.

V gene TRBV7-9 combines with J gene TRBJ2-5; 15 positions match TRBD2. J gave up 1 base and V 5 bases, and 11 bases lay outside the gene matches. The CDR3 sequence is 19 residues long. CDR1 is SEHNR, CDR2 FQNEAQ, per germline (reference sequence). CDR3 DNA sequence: TGTGCCAGCAGCGGGGTCGGACTAGCGGGAGGGGGTCCCCAAGAGACCCAGTACTTC. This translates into CASSGVGLAGGGPQETQYF. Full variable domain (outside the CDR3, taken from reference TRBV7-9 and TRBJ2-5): DTGVSQNPRHKITKRGQNVTFRCDPISEHNRLYWYRQTLGQGPEFLTYFQNEAQLEKSRLLSDRFSAERPKGSFSTLEIQRTEQGDSAMYLCASSGVGLAGGGPQETQYFGPGTRLLVL.

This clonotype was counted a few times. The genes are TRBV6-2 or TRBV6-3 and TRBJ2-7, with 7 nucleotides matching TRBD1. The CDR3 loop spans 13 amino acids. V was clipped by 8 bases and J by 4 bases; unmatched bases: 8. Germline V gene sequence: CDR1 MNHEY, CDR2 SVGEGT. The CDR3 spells CASGGQLFYEQYF. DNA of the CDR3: TGTGCCAGCGGGGGACAGTTATTTTACGAGCAGTACTTC.

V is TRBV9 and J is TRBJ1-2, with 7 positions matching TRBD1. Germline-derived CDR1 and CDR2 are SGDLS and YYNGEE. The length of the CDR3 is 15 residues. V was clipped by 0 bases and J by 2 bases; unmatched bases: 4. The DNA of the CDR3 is TGTGCCAGCAGCGTAGCTGGGACAGACAACTATGGCTACACCTTC. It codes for CASSVAGTDNYGYTF.

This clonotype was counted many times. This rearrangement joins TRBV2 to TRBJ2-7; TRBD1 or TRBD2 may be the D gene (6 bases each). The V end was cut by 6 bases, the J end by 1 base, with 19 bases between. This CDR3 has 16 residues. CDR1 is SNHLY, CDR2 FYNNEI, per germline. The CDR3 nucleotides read TGTGCCAGCAGACTACAGGGAATTAGCGGTTCCTACGAGCAGTACTTC. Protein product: CASRLQGISGSYEQYF.

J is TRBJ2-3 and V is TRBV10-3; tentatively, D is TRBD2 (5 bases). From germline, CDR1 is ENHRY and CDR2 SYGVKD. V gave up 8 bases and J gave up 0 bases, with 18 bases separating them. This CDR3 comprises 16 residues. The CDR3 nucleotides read TGTGCCATCTCCCGGTCCCGTAGCGAAAGCACAGATACGCAGTATTTT. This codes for CAISRSRSESTDTQYF.

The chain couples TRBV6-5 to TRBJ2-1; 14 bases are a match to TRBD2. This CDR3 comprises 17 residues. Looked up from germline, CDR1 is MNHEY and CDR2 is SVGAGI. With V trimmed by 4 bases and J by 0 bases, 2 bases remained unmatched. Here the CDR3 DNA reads TGTGCCAGCAGTTTCGGGACTAGCGGGAGCTCCTACAATGAGCAGTTCTTC. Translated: CASSFGTSGSSYNEQFF.

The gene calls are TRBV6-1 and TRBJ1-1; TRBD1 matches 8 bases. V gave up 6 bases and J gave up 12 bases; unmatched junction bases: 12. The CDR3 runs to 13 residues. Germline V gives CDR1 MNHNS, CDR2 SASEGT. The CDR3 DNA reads TGTGCCAGCAGAAAGACAGGGGTTGGCGGAACTTTCTTT. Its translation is CASRKTGVGGTFF.

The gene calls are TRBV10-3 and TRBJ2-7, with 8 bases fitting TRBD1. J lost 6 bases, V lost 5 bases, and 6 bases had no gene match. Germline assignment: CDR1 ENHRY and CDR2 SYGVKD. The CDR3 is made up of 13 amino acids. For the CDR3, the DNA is TGTGCCATCAGTCCTGACAGGGGTGGCGAGCAGTACTTC. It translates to CAISPDRGGEQYF.

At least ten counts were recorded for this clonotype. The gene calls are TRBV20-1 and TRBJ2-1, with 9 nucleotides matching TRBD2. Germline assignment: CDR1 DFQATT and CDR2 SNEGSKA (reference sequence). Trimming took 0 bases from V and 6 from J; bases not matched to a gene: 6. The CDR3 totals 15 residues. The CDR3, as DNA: TGCAGTGCTAGAGATACAGGCGGGAGGGCCAATGAGCAGTTCTTC. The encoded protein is CSARDTGGRANEQFF.

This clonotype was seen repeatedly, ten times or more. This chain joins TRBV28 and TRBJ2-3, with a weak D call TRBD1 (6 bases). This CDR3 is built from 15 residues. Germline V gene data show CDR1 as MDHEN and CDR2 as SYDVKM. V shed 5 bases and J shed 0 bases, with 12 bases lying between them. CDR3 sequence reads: CASSPRDISTDTQYF. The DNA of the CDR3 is TGTGCCAGCAGTCCAAGGGACATAAGCACAGATACGCAGTATTTT. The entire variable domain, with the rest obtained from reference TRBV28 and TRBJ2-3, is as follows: DVKVTQSSRYLVKRTGEKVFLECVQDMDHENMFWYRQDPGLGLRLIYFSYDVKMKEKGDIPEGYSVSREKKERFSLILESASTNQTSMYLCASSPRDISTDTQYFGPGTRLTVL.